A selection of T cell receptor beta chains follows, all from one sample in a study of a mutant IDH1 vaccine in newly diagnosed glioma. The repertoire was sequenced with immunoSEQ multiplex PCR; TCRdb's copy has only in-frame clones and lacks some. The sample has around 92,000 clones; 70% to 90% are singletons. The input for sequencing was PBMCs, taken from a glioma patient treated with radiotherapy, temozolomide or both. All receptors come from a woman between 50 and 59 years old with glioma. Both conserved end residues are part of each CDR3. Each record gives: D gene, V gene, J gene, clone size, CDR3 protein, CDR3 DNA. A D gene is named only where the DNA matches it firmly. Clone size is not always given. Where it is, it says once, few, many or a class for expanded clones.

.	TRBV20-1	TRBJ2-5	.	CSGGRQETQYF	TGCAGTGGCGGCAGACAAGAGACCCAGTACTTC
TRBD2	TRBV7-8	TRBJ2-1	.	CASSLGGTSRDEQFF	TGTGCCAGCAGCTTAGGCGGGACTAGCAGGGATGAGCAGTTCTTC
TRBD1	TRBV7-9	TRBJ2-7	.	CASSLGGQGEGEQYF	TGTGCCAGCAGCTTAGGAGGACAGGGAGAAGGCGAGCAGTACTTC
.	TRBV5-1	TRBJ2-1	.	CASSLVQESYNEQFF	TGCGCCAGCAGCTTGGTCCAGGAGTCCTACAATGAGCAGTTCTTC
TRBD1	TRBV7-9	TRBJ2-2	.	CASSLGDRVPGELFF	TGTGCCAGCAGCTTAGGCGACAGGGTTCCCGGGGAGCTGTTTTTT
.	TRBV6-6	TRBJ1-1	.	CASTSRQVPEAFF	TGTGCCAGCACTTCCCGACAGGTCCCTGAAGCTTTCTTT
TRBD2	TRBV28	TRBJ2-3	.	CASSLSGGGGTDTQYF	TGTGCCAGCAGTTTAAGCGGGGGTGGGGGCACAGATACGCAGTATTTT
.	TRBV19	TRBJ1-2	.	CASSGPYGYTF	TGTGCCAGTAGTGGCCCTTATGGCTACACCTTC
.	TRBV6-1	TRBJ1-2	.	CASSEGRLYGYTF	TGTGCCAGCAGTGAGGGGAGACTCTATGGCTACACCTTC
TRBD1	TRBV9	TRBJ2-7	.	CASSEQGASHEQYF	TGTGCCAGCAGCGAACAGGGGGCGAGCCACGAGCAGTACTTC
TRBD1	TRBV28	TRBJ2-7	.	CASSRGDRGSYEQYF	TGTGCCAGCAGCCGGGGGGACAGGGGTTCCTACGAGCAGTACTTC
.	TRBV27	TRBJ1-4	once	CASSLFGPKGEKLFF	TGTGCCAGCAGTTTATTCGGGCCGAAAGGGGAAAAACTGTTTTTT
.	TRBV7-9	TRBJ2-7	.	CASSPPRGHEQYF	TGTGCCAGCAGTCCACCACGAGGACACGAGCAGTACTTC
.	TRBV5-8	TRBJ1-2	.	CASSLRTLGTF	TGTGCCAGCAGCCTCAGGACCTTAGGCACCTTC
.	TRBV10-1	TRBJ1-5	once	CASYLSSTRQPSYSNQPQHF	TGCGCCAGCTATCTTTCATCGACAAGGCAACCTTCGTATAGCAATCAGCCCCAGCATTTT
TRBD2	TRBV2	TRBJ2-7	.	CASSELGLAGVYVDEQYF	TGTGCCAGCAGTGAATTGGGACTAGCGGGAGTATATGTAGACGAGCAGTACTTC
.	TRBV9	TRBJ2-7	.	CASSPSWGYEQYF	TGTGCCAGCAGCCCTAGTTGGGGGTACGAGCAGTACTTC
.	TRBV7-9	TRBJ2-3	.	CASSPRTDTQYF	TGTGCCAGCAGTCCCCGCACAGATACGCAGTATTTT
.	TRBV25-1	TRBJ1-1	.	CASSPDTLKAFF	TGTGCCAGCAGTCCGGACACATTAAAAGCTTTCTTT
.	TRBV28	TRBJ2-4	.	CASSLSGFGDIQYF	TGTGCCAGCAGTTTATCAGGATTTGGGGACATTCAGTACTTC
TRBD2	TRBV6-5	TRBJ2-7	.	CASSPAGDSYEQYF	TGTGCCAGCAGCCCAGCGGGAGACTCCTACGAGCAGTACTTC
.	TRBV18	TRBJ2-7	.	CASSRTTGLSSEQYF	TGTGCCAGCTCTCGTACGACAGGCTTGTCGTCCGAGCAGTACTTC
TRBD1	TRBV2	TRBJ1-2	.	CASRRDSNYGYTF	TGTGCCAGCAGGAGGGACAGCAACTATGGCTACACCTTC
TRBD2	TRBV19	TRBJ2-1	.	CASRASGGGRNEQFF	TGTGCCAGTAGGGCCTCCGGCGGGGGACGTAATGAGCAGTTCTTC
.	TRBV18	TRBJ2-7	once	CASSRGTAIYEQYF	TGTGCCAGCTCACGCGGGACAGCAATATACGAGCAGTACTTC
.	TRBV5-1	TRBJ1-1	.	CASSLSSGSTEAFF	TGCGCCAGCAGCTTGTCTTCAGGGAGCACTGAAGCTTTCTTT
TRBD1	TRBV11-1	TRBJ1-6	once	CASSFTGGKSPLHF	TGTGCCAGCAGCTTCACAGGGGGTAAATCACCCCTCCACTTT
TRBD1	TRBV19	TRBJ1-5	.	CASTDRPSNQPQHF	TGTGCCAGTACGGACAGGCCTAGCAATCAGCCCCAGCATTTT
.	TRBV6-1	TRBJ2-7	.	CASSAPYEQYF	TGTGCCAGCAGCGCCCCCTACGAGCAGTACTTC
.	TRBV5-4	TRBJ2-1	once	CASTLQDRAYNEQFF	TGTGCCAGCACCCTCCAGGATCGGGCCTACAATGAGCAGTTCTTC
TRBD2	TRBV6-4	TRBJ2-3	.	CASSSGTSGSTDTQYF	TGTGCCAGCAGTTCCGGGACTAGCGGGAGTACAGATACGCAGTATTTT
.	TRBV2	TRBJ2-7	once	CASSHSSEQYF	TGTGCCAGCAGCCACTCGAGTGAGCAGTACTTC
TRBD2	TRBV7-2	TRBJ2-1	.	CASCPRRLAGGHEQFF	TGTGCCAGCTGTCCTAGAAGACTAGCGGGAGGGCATGAGCAGTTCTTC
TRBD1	TRBV7-3	TRBJ2-4	.	CASSSPGQGNIQYF	TGTGCCAGCAGCTCTCCGGGACAGGGAAACATTCAGTACTTC
TRBD2	TRBV6-5	TRBJ2-7	.	CASSRAGYEQYF	TGTGCCAGCAGTAGAGCGGGGTACGAGCAGTACTTC
.	TRBV2	TRBJ2-7	.	CASGLGFYEQYF	TGTGCCAGCGGATTGGGTTTCTACGAGCAGTACTTC
TRBD1	TRBV18	TRBJ1-4	.	CASSPGQGNEKLFF	TGTGCCAGCTCACCCGGACAGGGGAATGAAAAACTGTTTTTT
.	TRBV9	TRBJ2-2	.	CASSLGSPGELFF	TGTGCCAGCAGCTTAGGCTCGCCCGGGGAGCTGTTTTTT
TRBD1	TRBV18	TRBJ1-3	.	CASSQTGGAGNTIYF	TGTGCCAGCTCACAAACAGGGGGAGCTGGAAACACCATATATTTT
.	TRBV9	TRBJ2-7	.	CASSVASNYEQYF	TGTGCCAGCAGCGTAGCCTCCAATTACGAGCAGTACTTC
TRBD1	TRBV2	TRBJ1-1	.	CASRDRGFANTEAFF	TGTGCCAGTAGGGACAGGGGATTCGCTAACACTGAAGCTTTCTTT
.	TRBV28	TRBJ2-7	.	CASSLGKSYEQYF	TGTGCCAGCAGTTTAGGTAAGTCCTACGAGCAGTACTTC
TRBD1	TRBV18	TRBJ1-6	.	CASSPRDRGQTYNSPLHF	TGTGCCAGCTCACCACGAGACAGGGGACAAACCTATAATTCACCCCTCCACTTT
TRBD2	TRBV30	TRBJ2-1	.	CAWSWSGSEVVNEQFF	TGTGCCTGGAGTTGGAGCGGGAGTGAAGTCGTCAATGAGCAGTTCTTC
TRBD2	TRBV29-1	TRBJ2-5	.	CSVERLAGVLSTQYF	TGCAGCGTTGAAAGGTTAGCGGGAGTCTTATCGACCCAGTACTTC
.	TRBV7-9	TRBJ2-1	.	CASSFAGPNEQFF	TGTGCCAGCAGCTTTGCGGGTCCCAATGAGCAGTTCTTC
TRBD1	TRBV15	TRBJ1-3	.	CATSRARDRGPGNTIYF	TGTGCCACCAGCAGAGCCCGGGACAGGGGACCTGGAAACACCATATATTTT
.	TRBV19	TRBJ2-5	.	CASHPTKDLLRETQYF	TGTGCCAGTCACCCCACGAAGGACTTGCTTAGGGAGACCCAGTACTTC
.	TRBV28	TRBJ1-2	.	CASSVPGVAYGYTF	TGTGCCAGCAGTGTCCCCGGGGTAGCTTATGGCTACACCTTC
.	TRBV29-1	TRBJ1-1	.	CSASDTEAFF	TGCAGCGCCTCAGACACTGAAGCTTTCTTT
.	TRBV28	TRBJ1-2	.	CASSFSGGYGYTF	TGTGCCAGCAGTTTCTCGGGGGGCTATGGCTACACCTTC
TRBD1	TRBV29-1	TRBJ2-5	.	CSVQPGQGETQYF	TGCAGCGTTCAACCGGGACAGGGGGAGACCCAGTACTTC
.	TRBV6-4	TRBJ1-1	.	CASSDGGMNTEAFF	TGTGCCAGCAGTGACGGAGGTATGAACACTGAAGCTTTCTTT
.	TRBV7-8	TRBJ1-4	.	CASSFSDPPGEKLFF	TGTGCCAGCAGCTTTTCCGACCCCCCGGGCGAAAAACTGTTTTTT
TRBD2	TRBV5-4	TRBJ2-2	.	CASSLSGRSTGELFF	TGTGCCAGCAGCCTTAGCGGGAGGAGTACCGGGGAGCTGTTTTTT